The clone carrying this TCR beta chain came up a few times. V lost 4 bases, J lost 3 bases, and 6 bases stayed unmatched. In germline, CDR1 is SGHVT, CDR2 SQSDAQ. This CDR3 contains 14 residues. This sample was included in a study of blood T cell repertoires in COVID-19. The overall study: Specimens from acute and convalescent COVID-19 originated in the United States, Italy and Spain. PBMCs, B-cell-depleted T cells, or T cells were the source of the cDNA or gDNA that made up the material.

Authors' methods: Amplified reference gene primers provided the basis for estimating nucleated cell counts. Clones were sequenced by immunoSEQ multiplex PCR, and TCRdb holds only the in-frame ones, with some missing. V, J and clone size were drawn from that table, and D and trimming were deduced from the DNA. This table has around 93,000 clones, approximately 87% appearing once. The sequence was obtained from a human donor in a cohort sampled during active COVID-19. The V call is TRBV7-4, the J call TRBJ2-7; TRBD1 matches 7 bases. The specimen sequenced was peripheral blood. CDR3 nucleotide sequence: TGTGCCAGCAGCTCCGACAGGGTCCTCTACGAGCAGTACTTC. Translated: CASSSDRVLYEQYF.